This T cell receptor (beta chain) originates from a study of T cell responses to AZD1222 COVID-19 vaccine. Study context: Second doses that came at about 4 or about 12 weeks were put together. Study outcomes and limitations: Two AZD1222 administrations were followed by greater Spike-specific TCR breadth and depth. Among the donors, most were white British and more were female, and clonal diversity was possibly underestimated.

To note about this clone: Its specificity is unknown.

TCRdb keeps only in-frame clones here, not all; method: immunoSEQ multiplex PCR. The top ten hold about 1.7% of the sample, which has roughly 150,000 clones, roughly nine tenths seen once. This CDR3 has 14 amino acids. CDR1 is LNHDA, CDR2 SQIVND, per germline (reference sequence). V lost 5 bases, J lost 8 bases, and 8 bases stayed unmatched. The sequence derives from an adult in good health. Here the sequenced sample was peripheral blood, taken on day 0 of AZD1222 vaccination. This chain joins TRBV19 and TRBJ1-5, with TRBD1 identical over 8 bases. Here the CDR3 reads CASSFRGQEKPQHF. CDR3 DNA: TGTGCCAGTAGTTTCAGGGGGCAGGAAAAGCCCCAGCATTTT.